Listed here are 20 T cell receptor beta chains from one sample, sequenced in a study of T cells in Graves' hyperthyroidism and ophthalmopathy. RNA transcripts provided the source from which TCR beta CDR3 regions were amplified. TCR CDR3 underwent first-round RT-PCR with the HTBI primer set. MiXCR was run by TCRdb on the multiplex PCR reads, yielding one entry per CDR3 protein. The sample lists some 690,000 distinct CDR3 sequences; 17% were seen once. The sequencing sample was made of blood. Every receptor here comes from a man between 50 and 59 years old with Graves' hyperthyroidism.

The V gene is TRBV3-1, the J gene TRBJ2-1; 9 bases map to TRBD2. Germline CDR1 and CDR2: LGHDT and YNNKEL (reference sequence). This CDR3 has 16 residues. Trimming at V came to 1 base and at J to 7 bases, leaving 8 bases not matched to a gene. The CDR3 bases are TGTGCCAGCAGCCAAGGGCTAGCGGGAATAGGGAATGAGCAGTTCTTC. Translation gives CASSQGLAGIGNEQFF.

This clonotype was counted at least ten times. The V and J genes are TRBV28 and TRBJ2-2; 14 bases fit TRBD2. Trimming removed 5 bases from V and 6 bases from J; junction bases left unmatched: 11. The CDR3 totals 18 residues. Germline lookup yields CDR1 MDHEN and CDR2 SYDVKM. The CDR3 sequence is CASSTGTSGSRRAGELFF. The CDR3, as DNA: TGTGCCAGCAGTACCGGGACTAGCGGGAGTCGGAGGGCCGGGGAGCTGTTTTTT.

This rearrangement joins TRBV19 to TRBJ2-6; no reliable D call. The V gene lost 1 base and the J gene lost 0 bases, with 4 bases spanning the gap. This CDR3 spans 15 amino acids. Per germline, CDR1 LNHDA and CDR2 SQIVND (reference sequence). CDR3 protein: CASSIATSGANVLTF. In nucleotides, the CDR3 is TGTGCCAGTAGTATAGCAACCTCTGGGGCCAACGTCCTGACTTTC.

The CDR3 spells CASSPSTDGDSYEQYF. In DNA form, the CDR3 reads TGTGCCAGCTCACCATCTACGGACGGAGACTCCTACGAGCAGTACTTC. The V gene is TRBV18, the J gene TRBJ2-7, with D uncertain. The V gene lost 2 bases and the J gene lost 0 bases, with 14 bases spanning the gap. This CDR3 has 16 amino acids. Germline V gene lookup returns CDR1 KGHSH and CDR2 LQKENI.

The table lists this clonotype with a few counts. The rearrangement links TRBV9 to TRBJ2-3; 7 bases are shared with TRBD2. The CDR3 length is 15 residues. Germline V gives CDR1 SGDLS, CDR2 YYNGEE. Trimming took 0 bases from V and 2 from J; bases not matched to a gene: 3. As DNA, the CDR3 is TGTGCCAGCAGCGTAGATCTAGCGGTCACAGATACGCAGTATTTT. Translation gives CASSVDLAVTDTQYF. Combining the CDR3 with reference TRBV9 and TRBJ2-3 gives the whole variable domain DSGVTQTPKHLITATGQRVTLRCSPRSGDLSVYWYQQSLDQGLQFLIQYYNGEERAKGNILERFSAQQFPDLHSELNLSSLELGDSALYFCASSVDLAVTDTQYFGPGTRLTVL.

The V gene is TRBV29-1, the J gene TRBJ2-6, with TRBD1 matching 7 bases. CDR1 is SQVTM and CDR2 is ANQGSEA in the germline V gene. The CDR3 extends over 14 amino acids. Losses at the gene ends were 6 bases for V and 1 base for J; bases not matched to a gene: 3. The DNA of the CDR3 is TGCAGCGTACAGACAGGGTCTGGGGCCAACGTCCTGACTTTC. Its protein is CSVQTGSGANVLTF. Using reference TRBV29-1 and TRBJ2-6 for the parts outside the CDR3, the full variable domain is SAVISQKPSRDICQRGTSLTIQCQVDSQVTMMFWYRQQPGQSLTLIATANQGSEATYESGFVIDKFPISRPNLTFSTLTVSNMSPEDSSIYLCSVQTGSGANVLTFGAGSRLTVL.

This clonotype was found a few times. The chain joins TRBV28 to TRBJ1-1, with D possibly being TRBD1 (5 bases). The length of the CDR3 is 14 residues. Trimming took 3 bases from V and 3 from J, leaving 11 bases between them. Germline CDR1 MDHEN, CDR2 SYDVKM. CDR3 in amino acids: CASSFWAGDTEAFF. The DNA of the CDR3 is TGTGCCAGCAGTTTTTGGGCGGGGGACACTGAAGCTTTCTTT. Full variable domain (rest looked up from reference TRBV28 and TRBJ1-1): DVKVTQSSRYLVKRTGEKVFLECVQDMDHENMFWYRQDPGLGLRLIYFSYDVKMKEKGDIPEGYSVSREKKERFSLILESASTNQTSMYLCASSFWAGDTEAFFGQGTRLTVV.

This clonotype appeared once. J is TRBJ1-1 and V is TRBV5-1; D is ambiguous. V dropped 5 bases and J dropped 1 base, with 15 bases sitting between them. Germline lookup yields CDR1 SGHRS and CDR2 YFSETQ. The CDR3 totals 15 residues. CDR3 in amino acids: CASRPNTEKNTEAFF. CDR3 sequence (DNA): TGCGCCAGCAGACCAAACACAGAAAAGAACACTGAAGCTTTCTTT.

This clonotype has more than one count but fewer than ten. This sequence may be a read error, since a much larger clone differs from it by one base. The chain recombines TRBV16 with TRBJ1-1; a weak D match, TRBD1 (6 bases). Germline V gene lookup returns CDR1 KGHSY and CDR2 FQNENV. The CDR3 contains 16 residues. The CDR3 is CASKPTGPPVNTKAFF. CDR3 nucleotides: TGTGCCAGCAAACCGACAGGCCCTCCGGTGAACACTAAAGCTTTCTTT.

This clonotype was observed many times. The CDR3 bases are TGTGCCAGCAGCTTAAGGGGGACAGGGGCTGGAAACACCATATATTTT. This encodes CASSLRGTGAGNTIYF. The rearrangement links TRBV7-2 to TRBJ1-3; 10 bases map to TRBD1. Germline V gene data show CDR1 as SGHTA and CDR2 as FQGNSA. The CDR3 has 16 residues. The ends lost 2 bases at V and 2 bases at J; junction bases unmatched: 3. Using reference TRBV7-2 and TRBJ1-3 for the parts outside the CDR3, the full variable domain is GAGVSQSPSNKVTEKGKDVELRCDPISGHTALYWYRQSLGQGLEFLIYFQGNSAPDKSGLPSDRFSAERTGGSVSTLTIQRTQQEDSAVYLCASSLRGTGAGNTIYFGEGSWLTVV.

The chain employs TRBV2 and TRBJ1-5; a possible D gene is TRBD1 (5 bases). The germline V gene has CDR1 SNHLY and CDR2 FYNNEI. The CDR3 is 17 amino acids. V shed 8 bases and J shed 3 bases, with 23 bases lying between them. The CDR3 coding sequence is TGTGCCAGCGGAGGGACGACTGGGGGGTTTGACAATCAGCCCCAGCATTTT. Translation: CASGGTTGGFDNQPQHF.

This clonotype has ten or more counts. This chain joins TRBV7-8 and TRBJ1-1; tentatively, D is TRBD1 (6 bases). Germline V gene data show CDR1 as SGHVS and CDR2 as FQNEAQ. V was clipped by 6 bases and J by 4 bases, with 12 bases between them. The CDR3 consists of 13 residues. The CDR3: CASSSGVSTEAFF. CDR3 nucleotide sequence: TGTGCCAGCAGTTCAGGGGTGTCCACTGAAGCTTTCTTT.

This clonotype was counted once. The J gene is TRBJ2-1, the V gene TRBV4-1; no reliable D call. The CDR3 is 15 residues long. The V end lost 4 bases, the J end lost 0 bases, and 10 bases lay between the germline ends. Germline V gene data show CDR1 as MGHRA and CDR2 as YSYEKL. The CDR3 loop reads CASSPRMNSYNEQFF. DNA of the CDR3: TGCGCCAGCAGCCCCCGGATGAACTCCTACAATGAGCAGTTCTTC.

The rearrangement uses TRBV14 and TRBJ1-2; D gene ambiguous. The CDR3 extends over 13 amino acids. Trimming removed 0 bases at V and 8 bases at J, with 10 bases between. The V gene's germline CDR1 is SGHDN and CDR2 FVKESK. CDR3 region: CASSQEYVRGYTF. The CDR3 DNA reads TGTGCCAGCAGCCAAGAGTATGTCCGGGGCTACACCTTC.

The V gene is TRBV28, the J gene TRBJ2-7; D gene unclear. CDR1 and CDR2 from the germline V gene are MDHEN and SYDVKM. V was cut by 2 bases and J by 0 bases, with 8 bases left in between. There are 14 residues in the CDR3. The CDR3 DNA sequence: TGTGCCAGCAGTTTAACACCCACCTCCTACGAGCAGTACTTC. The encoded protein is CASSLTPTSYEQYF.

The chain uses TRBV19 and TRBJ1-2; a weak D match, TRBD1 (5 bases). The CDR3 length is 17 residues. Germline values: CDR1 LNHDA, CDR2 SQIVND (reference sequence). V gave up 0 bases and J gave up 0 bases, with 14 bases separating them. CDR3 in amino acids: CASSIDPSRTSNYGYTF. Written as DNA, the CDR3 is TGTGCCAGTAGTATAGATCCTTCACGGACATCTAACTATGGCTACACCTTC.

This clonotype was detected a few times. The CDR3 loop reads CASSVDSLSGNTIYF. In DNA, the CDR3 is TGCGCCAGCAGCGTGGACAGCCTCTCTGGAAACACCATATATTTT. The rearrangement joins TRBV5-1 to TRBJ1-3, with D tentatively TRBD1 (6 bases). Germline V CDR1 and CDR2: SGHRS, YFSETQ. The CDR3 has 15 residues. Trimming pared 4 bases from V and 0 bases from J, leaving 11 bases between.

This clonotype showed up just a few times. The V gene is TRBV25-1, the J gene TRBJ1-3, with TRBD1 matching 10 bases. Germline CDR1 is MGHDK and CDR2 is SYGVNS. This CDR3 comprises 17 residues. The ends lost 2 bases at V and 0 bases at J; junction bases unmatched: 4. The CDR3 region is CASSEGGQGYSGNTIYF. CDR3 DNA sequence: TGTGCCAGCAGTGAAGGGGGACAGGGGTACTCTGGAAACACCATATATTTT.

The rearrangement links TRBV4-2 to TRBJ2-7, with D unresolved. The CDR3 has 18 amino acids. The V end lost 0 bases, the J end lost 3 bases, and 21 bases lay between the germline ends. The V gene's germline CDR1 is LGHNA and CDR2 YNFKEQ. CDR3 coding DNA: TGTGCCAGCAGCCAAGACAGTTTCGCCGTTTCACCCAACTACGAGCAGTACTTC. Its protein product is CASSQDSFAVSPNYEQYF.

This clonotype was seen a few times. This chain uses TRBV4-2 with TRBJ2-1, with D unclear. This CDR3 spans 16 amino acids. The germline CDR1 and CDR2 sequences are LGHNA and YNFKEQ. The V and J ends lost 0 bases and 4 bases respectively, with 13 bases between them. The CDR3 region is CASSQEGIESYNEQFF. The CDR3 nucleotides are TGTGCCAGCAGCCAAGAGGGAATAGAATCATACAATGAGCAGTTCTTC.